This T cell receptor (beta chain) was found in a study of shared clonotypes between healthy human individuals. For the study at large: Samples came from a couple of female and a few male donors aged 18 to 49. Three plates each covered CD4 naive and memory; CD8 naive two, CD8 memory one.

CD45RO-negative, CCR7-positively selected cells formed the naive CD8 fraction, excluding terminally differentiated effector memory CD45RA+ cells. All donors qualified as healthy HIV-negative adults and had experienced no recent acute infections or vaccinations. It was at deep level that the assay was run. The repertoire was sequenced with immunoSEQ multiplex PCR; TCRdb's copy has only in-frame clones and lacks some. This sample has just over 2,000,000 clones, with about 95% found just once. V dropped 3 bases and J dropped 4 bases, with 15 bases sitting between them. Looked up from germline, CDR1 is MNHNY and CDR2 is SVGAGI (reference sequence). The CDR3 length is 15 residues.

V gene TRBV6-6 combines with J gene TRBJ1-2, with D maybe TRBD1 (6 bases). Sequenced input: naive CD8+ T cells sorted from blood. The source of this sequence is a man aged 18 to 30 in good health. CDR3 bases: TGTGCCAGCAGTTATTCTCGGGACATCGGCTATGGCTACACCTTC. This gives the protein CASSYSRDIGYGYTF.